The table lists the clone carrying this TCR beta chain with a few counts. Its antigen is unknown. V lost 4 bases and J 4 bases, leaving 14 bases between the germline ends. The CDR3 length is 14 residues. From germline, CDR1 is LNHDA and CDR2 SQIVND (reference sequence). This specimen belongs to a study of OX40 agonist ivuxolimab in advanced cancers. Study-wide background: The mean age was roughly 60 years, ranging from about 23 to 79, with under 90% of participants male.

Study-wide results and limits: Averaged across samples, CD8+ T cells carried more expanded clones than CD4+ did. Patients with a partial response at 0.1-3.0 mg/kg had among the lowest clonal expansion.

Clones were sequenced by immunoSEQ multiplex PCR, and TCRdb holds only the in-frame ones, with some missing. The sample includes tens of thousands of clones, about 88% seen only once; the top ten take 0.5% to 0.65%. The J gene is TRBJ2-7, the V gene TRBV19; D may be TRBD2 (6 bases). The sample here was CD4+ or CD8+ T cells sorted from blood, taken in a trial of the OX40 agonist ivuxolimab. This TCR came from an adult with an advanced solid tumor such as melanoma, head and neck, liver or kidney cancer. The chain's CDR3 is CASSTGVGNYEQYF. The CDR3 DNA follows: TGTGCCAGTAGTACGGGAGTGGGGAATTACGAGCAGTACTTC.